Listed below are T cell receptor beta chains from one sample, sequenced in a study of blood T cell repertoires in COVID-19. The table came from immunoSEQ multiplex PCR; TCRdb's copy has only in-frame clones and leaves some out. The sample lists under 150,000 clones, roughly 80% occurring once. Sequencing was performed on peripheral blood. The receptor set was obtained from a man aged 45-60 years with acute or convalescent COVID-19. The CDR3 runs from the conserved cysteine through the conserved F or W. The order of the fields is clone size, V gene, CDR3 length, D gene, J gene, CDR3 protein, CDR3 DNA. D genes are given only for firm matches. Clone size is not always given. Where it is, it says once, few, many or a class for expanded clones.

size: .
V: TRBV7-3
length: 14
D: .
J: TRBJ2-5
CDR3: CASSPQGRGETQYF
DNA: TGTGCCAGCAGCCCACAGGGGCGGGGAGAGACCCAGTACTTC

size: medium-sized
V: TRBV15
length: 13
D: .
J: TRBJ1-2
CDR3: CATSRARTNGYTF
DNA: TGTGCCACCAGCAGAGCCCGGACAAATGGCTACACCTTC

size: .
V: TRBV11-2
length: 15
D: TRBD2
J: TRBJ2-3
CDR3: CASSLAGLFTDTQYF
DNA: TGTGCCAGCAGCTTAGCGGGACTATTCACAGATACGCAGTATTTT

size: .
V: TRBV30
length: 12
D: .
J: TRBJ1-2
CDR3: CAWSSANYGYTF
DNA: TGTGCCTGGAGTAGCGCTAACTATGGCTACACCTTC

size: .
V: TRBV27
length: 16
D: TRBD1
J: TRBJ1-2
CDR3: CASSAYRDRGLIGYTF
DNA: TGTGCCAGCAGTGCATACCGGGACAGGGGGCTGATTGGCTACACCTTC

size: .
V: TRBV5-6
length: 16
D: TRBD1
J: TRBJ1-2
CDR3: CASSLTGGLTSYGYTF
DNA: TGTGCCAGCAGCCTTACAGGGGGTCTTACCTCCTATGGCTACACCTTC

size: .
V: TRBV12-3/TRBV12-4
length: 13
D: .
J: TRBJ1-6
CDR3: CASSLKSGSPLHF
DNA: TGTGCCAGCAGTTTAAAGTCCGGTTCACCCCTCCACTTT

size: .
V: TRBV7-2
length: 15
D: .
J: TRBJ1-3
CDR3: CASSGDTFSGNTIYF
DNA: TGTGCCAGCAGCGGGGACACCTTCTCTGGAAACACCATATATTTT

size: .
V: TRBV3-1/TRBV3-2
length: 16
D: TRBD1
J: TRBJ1-4
CDR3: CASSPRPGQTNEKLFF
DNA: TGTGCCAGCAGCCCGCGGCCGGGACAGACTAATGAAAAACTGTTTTTT

size: .
V: TRBV2
length: 13
D: TRBD1
J: TRBJ1-2
CDR3: CASSLDREDGYTF
DNA: TGTGCCAGCAGCTTGGACAGGGAGGATGGCTACACCTTC

size: .
V: TRBV6-5
length: 14
D: TRBD1
J: TRBJ1-3
CDR3: CASSYNGQGYTIYF
DNA: TGTGCCAGCAGTTACAATGGACAGGGTTACACCATATATTTT

size: once
V: TRBV19
length: 15
D: .
J: TRBJ1-2
CDR3: CASSPGDFKGVGYTF
DNA: TGTGCCAGTAGTCCCGGGGACTTTAAAGGGGTAGGCTACACCTTC

size: .
V: TRBV30
length: 15
D: .
J: TRBJ2-1
CDR3: CAWSGGPNSYNEQFF
DNA: TGTGCCTGGAGTGGAGGCCCGAACTCCTACAATGAGCAGTTCTTC

size: .
V: TRBV11-3
length: 17
D: TRBD2
J: TRBJ2-3
CDR3: CASSLLPSGEGTDTQYF
DNA: TGTGCCAGCAGCTTACTCCCTAGCGGGGAGGGCACAGATACGCAGTATTTT

size: .
V: TRBV10-2
length: 16
D: TRBD1
J: TRBJ1-5
CDR3: CASNKLGQGVAQPQHF
DNA: TGCGCCAGCAATAAACTCGGACAGGGGGTCGCTCAGCCCCAGCATTTT

size: .
V: TRBV6-6
length: 16
D: .
J: TRBJ1-3
CDR3: CASSYSRAGGRNTIYF
DNA: TGTGCCAGCAGTTACTCGAGGGCGGGGGGGAGGAACACCATATATTTT

size: .
V: TRBV11-1
length: 14
D: TRBD1
J: TRBJ2-7
CDR3: CASSLRTGGYEQYF
DNA: TGTGCCAGCAGCTTAAGGACAGGGGGCTACGAGCAGTACTTC

size: .
V: TRBV27
length: 16
D: .
J: TRBJ1-6
CDR3: CASTEGSHSYNSPLHF
DNA: TGTGCCAGCACTGAGGGCAGCCACTCCTATAATTCACCCCTCCACTTT

size: .
V: TRBV7-3
length: 14
D: .
J: TRBJ2-3
CDR3: CASSSDRSTDTQYF
DNA: TGTGCCAGCAGCTCCGACAGGTCCACAGATACGCAGTATTTT

size: .
V: TRBV6-5
length: 14
D: .
J: TRBJ2-7
CDR3: CASSYGGAGYEQYF
DNA: TGTGCCAGCAGTTACGGGGGGGCTGGGTACGAGCAGTACTTC